The clone carrying this T cell receptor beta chain has only one observation. Its antigen is still unknown. The sample belongs to a study of Graves' ophthalmopathy and Graves' hyperthyroidism. Study-wide results and caveats: Most clonotypes expanded in thyroid above 0.001 frequency were present in blood too. Distinction of ophthalmopathy from stable hyperthyroidism by a 13-signature model reached approximately 88% sensitivity and 75% to 83% specificity.

The diagnosis was founded upon clinical symptoms, serum thyroxine, TRAb, thyroid ultrasound and orbital computed tomography. TCR beta CDR3 regions were amplified from RNA transcripts. Amplification began with first-round RT-PCR using HTBI primers, then second-round multiplex PCR was performed. Via MiXCR, TCRdb re-called the multiplex PCR reads, giving one row per CDR3 protein. The sample lists approximately 700,000 distinct CDR3 sequences; roughly 41% were seen once. The germline V gene encodes CDR1 SNHLY and CDR2 FYNNEI. V dropped 5 bases and J dropped 4 bases, with 12 bases sitting between them. This CDR3 contains 15 residues.

The V gene is TRBV2, the J gene TRBJ2-6, with no clear D. The material sequenced was peripheral blood. The TCR comes from an adult man with Graves' ophthalmopathy. The CDR3 DNA sequence: TGTGCCAGCAGTTCGAGGAATCTGGGGGCCAACGTCCTGACTTTC. Translating it yields CASSSRNLGANVLTF.